This TCR beta chain came from a study of vaccination effects on CD4 cells after COVID-19. Study context: The cohort was immunized with two doses of either the BNT162b2 or mRNA-1273 vaccine.

Before sequencing, viral peptide pools were used by the ViraFEST assay to expand antigen-specific CD4+ T cells. When less than 12 days of culture had elapsed, CD4+ T cells were isolated. Half the medium was replaced with IL-2 medium on days 3 and 7. Germline assignment: CDR1 GTSNPN and CDR2 SVGIG (reference sequence). The CDR3 is 16 residues long. Trimming cost V 1 base and J 0 bases, with 13 bases left between them. Concerning this clone: Its target is not known.

Profiled with immunoSEQ multiplex PCR; TCRdb holds only in-frame clones, not every one. The sample yields over 50,000 clones, roughly 76% seen once. The receptor was derived from a human donor who received a COVID-19 vaccine. The sequences come from CD4+ T cells from PBMCs cultured with HCoV-229E spike peptides, collected before COVID-19 vaccination. The J gene is TRBJ1-5, the V gene TRBV30; maybe TRBD1 (5 bases). The CDR3 spells CAWSGPGTVSNQPQHF. Written as DNA, the CDR3 is TGTGCCTGGAGTGGCCCCGGGACGGTTAGCAATCAGCCCCAGCATTTT.